One and the same sample provided the 14 T cell receptor beta chains below, sequenced in a study of cytomegalovirus exposure and HLA in healthy donors. Vbeta (60) and Jbeta (13) primers were used in the PCR. Clones were sequenced by immunoSEQ multiplex PCR, and TCRdb holds only the in-frame ones, with some missing. The sample consists of 95,000 to 150,000 clones, approximately 72% of them appearing once. The specimen sequenced was PBMCs. All receptors come from a woman aged 40-49 years in good health and CMV-seropositive.

The rearrangement joins TRBV29-1 to TRBJ1-1, with TRBD1 matching 7 bases. CDR1 is SQVTM and CDR2 is ANQGSEA in the germline V gene. The trim removed 6 bases at V and 5 bases at J, leaving 15 bases unmatched. The CDR3 has 15 residues. The DNA for the CDR3 is TGCAGCGTGGAACTTAGGGGACAGTGGGTTACTGAAGCTTTCTTT. Translated: CSVELRGQWVTEAFF. Variable domain in full (rest from reference TRBV29-1 and TRBJ1-1): SAVISQKPSRDICQRGTSLTIQCQVDSQVTMMFWYRQQPGQSLTLIATANQGSEATYESGFVIDKFPISRPNLTFSTLTVSNMSPEDSSIYLCSVELRGQWVTEAFFGQGTRLTVV.

This chain links TRBV29-1 with TRBJ1-2; TRBD1 matches at 8 bases. Per the germline V gene, CDR1 is SQVTM and CDR2 is ANQGSEA. The ends lost 7 bases at V and 2 bases at J; junction bases unmatched: 9. The CDR3 is 14 residues long. The CDR3 bases are TGCAGCGCCCAGCGGACAGGGCCAAACTATGGCTACACCTTC. Amino acid sequence: CSAQRTGPNYGYTF.

The chain is built from TRBV9 and TRBJ1-1; D is possibly TRBD1 (5 bases). This CDR3 spans 16 amino acids. Per germline, CDR1 SGDLS and CDR2 YYNGEE. The V gene lost 3 bases and the J gene lost 5 bases, with 20 bases spanning the gap. The CDR3 coding sequence is TGTGCCAGCAGCGCTACGGACAACCGTATGGGGACTGAAGCTTTCTTT. Translated, it gives CASSATDNRMGTEAFF. The full variable domain, completed using reference TRBV9 and TRBJ1-1, is DSGVTQTPKHLITATGQRVTLRCSPRSGDLSVYWYQQSLDQGLQFLIQYYNGEERAKGNILERFSAQQFPDLHSELNLSSLELGDSALYFCASSATDNRMGTEAFFGQGTRLTVV.

In this sample, this clone turned up a few times. The V and J genes are TRBV18 and TRBJ2-7; the D gene is possibly TRBD1 (5 bases). CDR1 is KGHSH, CDR2 LQKENI, per germline. The V end lost 3 bases, the J end lost 2 bases, and 11 bases lay between the germline ends. The length of the CDR3 is 14 residues. This CDR3 reads CASSPPDTPYEQYF. The CDR3 DNA follows: TGTGCCAGCTCACCGCCGGACACCCCCTACGAGCAGTACTTC.

This sequence joins TRBV6-1 and TRBJ2-7, with TRBD2 identical over 11 bases. The CDR3 is 15 amino acids. CDR1 and CDR2 from the germline V gene are MNHNS and SASEGT. Unmatched junction bases numbered 8, after V lost 6 bases and J lost 4 bases. This chain's CDR3 is CASSLLLAGVYEQYF. The CDR3 nucleotides are TGTGCCAGCAGCCTCTTACTAGCGGGGGTTTACGAGCAGTACTTC.

With regard to this clone: Other DNA variants within this sample encode the same CDR3. The genes are TRBV9 and TRBJ1-5, with D possibly being TRBD1 (5 bases). The CDR3 is made up of 15 amino acids. Germline V lookup: CDR1 SGDLS, CDR2 YYNGEE. Trimming cost V 0 bases and J 0 bases, with 7 bases left between them. CDR3 DNA sequence: TGTGCCAGCAGCGTAGGTGGGGCTAGCAATCAGCCCCAGCATTTT. Protein: CASSVGGASNQPQHF.

The J gene is TRBJ2-1, the V gene TRBV5-1; 10 bases map to TRBD2. Germline V gene sequence: CDR1 SGHRS, CDR2 YFSETQ. The V and J ends lost 7 bases and 5 bases, in that order; junction bases with no gene match: 12. This CDR3 is built from 16 residues. As DNA, the CDR3 is TGCGCCAGCCTCGGGGCTAGCGGGGGCCGAAACAATGAGCAGTTCTTC. It encodes CASLGASGGRNNEQFF.

The CDR3 DNA sequence: TGTGCCAGCAGCCTGATTGGAGGTGGAAACACCATATATTTT. It is translated as CASSLIGGGNTIYF. The gene calls are TRBV6-5 and TRBJ1-3; D call uncertain. V lost 6 bases to trimming and J lost 3 bases, with 12 bases between them. Germline V gene data show CDR1 as MNHEY and CDR2 as SVGAGI. This CDR3 has 14 amino acids.

The rearrangement joins TRBV29-1 to TRBJ1-1; 8 bases align to TRBD1. CDR3 size: 12 residues. Germline trimming cut 8 bases from V and 4 bases from J; bases unmatched to any gene: 6. Germline-derived CDR1 and CDR2 are SQVTM and ANQGSEA. The CDR3 reads CSLAGQATEAFF. The CDR3 DNA reads TGCAGCTTGGCGGGACAGGCCACTGAAGCTTTCTTT.

The V and J genes are TRBV4-1 and TRBJ2-7, with D unclear. The CDR3 has 13 residues. V was pared by 1 base and J by 2 bases, with 6 bases between. Germline assignment: CDR1 MGHRA and CDR2 YSYEKL. The chain's CDR3 is CASSQAAAYEQYF. CDR3 in DNA: TGCGCCAGCAGCCAAGCGGCGGCCTACGAGCAGTACTTC.

V gene TRBV4-1 combines with J gene TRBJ2-7; 8 bases match TRBD1. The CDR3 is made up of 15 amino acids. V trimming: 3 bases; J trimming: 2 bases; junction bases outside the gene matches: 6. The germline V gene has CDR1 MGHRA and CDR2 YSYEKL. The CDR3 loop is CASSHPGTGAYEQYF. The DNA for the CDR3 is TGCGCCAGCAGCCACCCCGGGACAGGAGCCTACGAGCAGTACTTC.

CDR3 in amino acids: CASREAGGDFYEQYF. Here the CDR3 DNA reads TGTGCCAGTCGGGAAGCAGGCGGCGATTTCTACGAGCAGTACTTC. The chain couples TRBV6-5 to TRBJ2-7; tentatively, D is TRBD2 (5 bases). CDR1 and CDR2 from the germline V gene are MNHEY and SVGAGI. This CDR3 comprises 15 residues. Trimming shortened V by 9 bases and J by 3 bases, and 21 bases separated the two germline ends.

The chain recombines TRBV6-5 with TRBJ2-7; 7 nucleotides match TRBD2. The CDR3 covers 16 residues. The germline V gene has CDR1 MNHEY and CDR2 SVGAGI. V was clipped by 2 bases and J by 2 bases; unmatched bases: 9. The CDR3 DNA follows: TGTGCCAGCAGTTACACGATAGCGGGTAAAGCCTACGAGCAGTACTTC. Encoded protein: CASSYTIAGKAYEQYF.

The J gene is TRBJ1-2, the V gene TRBV5-4, with 9 bases identical to TRBD1. CDR1 is SGHNT, CDR2 YYREEE, per germline (reference sequence). The CDR3 is made up of 16 amino acids. V dropped 0 bases and J dropped 8; count of bases not matched to a gene: 11. The CDR3, as DNA: TGTGCCAGCAGCTTGGAAATGGAACAGGGGGCGGCCGGCTACACCTTC. Amino acid sequence: CASSLEMEQGAAGYTF.